A single T cell receptor beta chain is shown here with its context. No antigen is known for it. The ends lost 5 bases at V and 6 bases at J; junction bases unmatched: 4. Germline values: CDR1 MNHEY, CDR2 SVGAGI. The CDR3 runs 14 residues. This entry belongs to a study of T cell responses to AZD1222 COVID-19 vaccine. Findings and caveats of the study: Seropositive at baseline were only a handful of AZD1222 recipients. Spike-specific TCR depth and breadth grew after two AZD1222 doses.

Data came from immunoSEQ multiplex PCR; TCRdb stores just in-frame clones and leaves some out. The sample records 250,000 to 300,000 clones, about 94% being singletons. The rearrangement uses TRBV6-5 and TRBJ1-1; 12 positions match TRBD1. This clonotype originated in an adult who received the AZD1222 COVID-19 vaccine. The sequencing used peripheral blood, collected 28 days after the second AZD1222 dose. CDR3 in amino acids: CASSRDRGRSEAFF. The CDR3 nucleotides are TGTGCCAGCAGTCGGGACAGGGGGCGATCTGAAGCTTTCTTT.